This TCR beta chain was found in a study of blood T cell repertoires in COVID-19. For the study at large: The United States, Italy and Spain provided the acute and convalescent COVID-19 samples.

CDR3 length: 14 amino acids. Trimming removed 3 bases from V and 4 bases from J, with 12 bases in between. The germline CDR1 and CDR2 sequences are LNHDA and SQIVND (reference sequence). In the study's own analysis: Reference gene primer amplification yielded estimated nucleated cell counts. Some clones are missing from TCRdb's copy, which holds only in-frame ones; the method was immunoSEQ multiplex PCR. The V and J calls and clone size are taken from that table; D and trimming were inferred from the DNA. The data contain approximately 97,000 clones, more than 75% of them singletons. The sequence came from a human donor in a cohort sampled during active COVID-19. Sequencing input: peripheral blood. The V call is TRBV19, the J call TRBJ1-2; D remains unclear. This chain's CDR3 is CASSISVSSYGYTF. CDR3 DNA: TGTGCCAGTAGTATCAGCGTCAGTTCCTATGGCTACACCTTC.